The rows below give T cell receptor beta chains drawn from one sample of a study of CD8 T cells in ankylosing spondylitis. TCRdb re-called the 5' RACE reads through MiXCR, storing one row per CDR3 protein. The repertoire consists of over 60,000 distinct CDR3 sequences, with about 5.7% occurring once and the leading ten covering around 2.2%. The sample comprised blood, either unsorted or a sorted T cell fraction (not recorded which). The source is a male donor with ankylosing spondylitis or in good health (not recorded which). Each CDR3 is given without its conserved first and last residue. A D gene is named only where the DNA matches it firmly.

J,V,D,CDR3
TRBJ2-1,TRBV5-1,TRBD1,ASSPGQSGKNEQF
TRBJ1-1,TRBV9,-,ASSVGREGEAF
TRBJ2-1,TRBV20-1,-,SARGPNWVEQF
TRBJ2-3,TRBV7-2,-,ASSSSRDTQY
TRBJ2-2,TRBV7-9,TRBD2,ASSFGGLTNTGALF
TRBJ2-1,TRBV4-3,TRBD2,ASSQDGLVNEQF
TRBJ1-1,TRBV12-3/TRBV12-4,-,ASSLPPMNTEAF
TRBJ2-7,TRBV20-1,-,SARTTYEQY
TRBJ2-7,TRBV7-9,-,ASSSYTGSNYEQY
TRBJ1-3,TRBV21-1,-,ASSTESSGNTIY
TRBJ1-1,TRBV11-2,TRBD1,ASRPLRDSEAF
TRBJ2-1,TRBV7-9,TRBD1,ASSSGQGGTYNEQF
TRBJ2-2,TRBV20-1,TRBD2,SARDQGGGTGELF
TRBJ2-5,TRBV7-2,-,ASSLAVRWETQY
TRBJ2-3,TRBV29-1,TRBD1,SATLDRQGADTQY
TRBJ2-7,TRBV29-1,-,SVRRANSYEQY
TRBJ1-3,TRBV10-3,-,AITPGLGPGNTIY
TRBJ1-5,TRBV28,-,ASSFGGTSNQPQH
TRBJ2-7,TRBV21-1,-,ASSKGGPSDRGESEQY
TRBJ1-2,TRBV5-1,TRBD1,ASSLPHRTGSPNNYGYT
TRBJ1-1,TRBV6-5,-,ASSYLDLNTEAF
TRBJ2-5,TRBV29-1,-,SVDRQETQY
TRBJ2-2,TRBV23-1,TRBD1,ASSQVHAGGEELF
TRBJ1-1,TRBV5-1,-,ASSLGDTEAF